This T cell receptor (beta chain) was captured by sequencing in a study of cytomegalovirus exposure and HLA in healthy donors. Study overall: Of 350 to 400 genotyped donors, around 86% grouped in the Caucasian-associated ancestry cluster.

Each donor's status was that of a healthy bone marrow donor. General study results and limits: After further analysis at a later stage, 16,951 TCR beta sequences were associated with HLA alleles at 0.05 false discovery rate.

13 Jbeta primers and 60 Vbeta primers were used for the PCR. Authors' analysis steps: In a later analysis, of 79 million or so unique beta chains, about 12 million appeared in at least two donors. The method was immunoSEQ multiplex PCR; TCRdb's version includes in-frame clones alone and lacks a portion of them. V, J and clone size are taken as reported in that table, and D and trimming were inferred from the DNA itself. This sample has roughly 150,000 clones; roughly 70% occur once, and the top ten carry about 3.4%. This CDR3 spans 13 amino acids. Trimming pared 5 bases from V and 7 bases from J, leaving 15 bases between. The V gene's germline CDR1 is MDHEN and CDR2 SYDVKM. Details on this clone: Antigen: not known.

Sequenced material: PBMCs. The TCR comes from a male donor in good health and CMV-seronegative. This chain connects TRBV28 to TRBJ2-7; D perhaps matches TRBD1 (5 bases). The DNA of the CDR3 is TGTGCCAGCAGTCAACAAATCAAGGGGGAGCAGTACTTC. This encodes CASSQQIKGEQYF.